This T cell receptor (beta chain) was observed in a study of T cells in Graves' hyperthyroidism and ophthalmopathy. CDR1 is DFQATT and CDR2 is SNEGSKA in the germline V gene (reference sequence). Trimming cost V 5 bases and J 0 bases, with 16 bases left between them. This CDR3 spans 15 amino acids. In this sample, this clonotype turned up a few times. Amplification of TCR beta CDR3 regions used RNA as the template. Using the HTBI primer set, a first-round RT-PCR was run on the TCR CDR3. TCRdb called the multiplex PCR reads again in MiXCR, with one record for every CDR3 protein. The top ten hold around 47% of the sample, which has 500,000 to 650,000 distinct CDR3 sequences, 46% seen once. It was uncontrolled infection, other autoimmune disease, pregnancy or lactation that excluded patients.

The sample taken for sequencing was peripheral blood or thyroid tissue (not recorded which). The chain employs TRBV20-1 and TRBJ2-5; D may be TRBD2 (5 bases). The clonotype was recovered from an adult woman with Graves' disease, either hyperthyroidism or ophthalmopathy (not recorded which). The CDR3 DNA is TGCAGTGCTTGGGATGTAAGAGGGTACCAAGAGACCCAGTACTTC. The encoded protein is CSAWDVRGYQETQYF.